This entry concerns a single T cell receptor (beta chain). Other DNA sequences in the same sample also yield this CDR3. The data are from a study of cytomegalovirus exposure and HLA in healthy donors. Both 60 Vbeta primers and 13 Jbeta primers went into the PCR. Generated by immunoSEQ multiplex PCR, the TCRdb table keeps only in-frame clones and is missing some. The sample yields about 160,000 clones, approximately 79% seen once. The CDR3 consists of 14 residues. Per the germline V gene, CDR1 is WNHNN and CDR2 is SYGVQD (reference sequence). V was shortened by 5 bases and J by 1 base, with 8 bases between the two germline ends.

This clonotype originated in a man aged 45-65 years in good health and CMV-seropositive. The V call is TRBV10-1, the J call TRBJ2-2, with D tentatively TRBD2 (6 bases). The sequencing sample was made of PBMCs. CDR3 DNA sequence: TGCGCCAGCAGTAGGGACTGGAACACCGGGGAGCTGTTTTTT. Its translation is CASSRDWNTGELFF.